Detailed here is one T cell receptor beta chain. Its antigen is not identified. V dropped 2 bases and J dropped 1; count of bases not matched to a gene: 3. CDR1 DFQATT and CDR2 SNEGSKA come from the germline V gene (reference sequence). The length of the CDR3 is 15 residues. This specimen belongs to a study of blood T cells in healthy people across ages. General study results and limits: TCR beta diversity was tightly associated with the proportion of naive T cells. There were more naive CD4+ cells and higher diversity in long-lived donors than in aged donors.

Ranging in age from roughly 6 to 95, the donors were healthy Caucasian individuals from Russia. For the second PCR, which ran for 7 to 11 cycles, a sample-barcoded 5' primer and a J-beta primer mix were used. A template-switch adaptor with 12 random nucleotides tagged each cDNA molecule. One entry per CDR3 protein, called by TCRdb with MiXCR from the 5' RACE reads. The sample shows almost 800,000 distinct CDR3 sequences, roughly 64% of them seen only once. Sequenced: blood. This clonotype originated in a man aged 30 to 45 in good health. The chain joins TRBV20-1 to TRBJ2-1, with 9 positions matching TRBD2. CDR3 DNA: TGCAGTGCTAGATCCCTAGCGGGGTCCTACAATGAGCAGTTCTTC. Amino acids: CSARSLAGSYNEQFF.